These 12 T cell receptor beta chains were all obtained from the same sample, sequenced in a study of blood T cell repertoires in COVID-19. Sequencing was performed with immunoSEQ multiplex PCR; in TCRdb, only in-frame clones are kept and a portion is missing. Found here are a few hundred thousand clones, 70% to 90% of them singletons; the top ten hold more than 9%. The source material was peripheral blood. The receptors here all came from a woman at least 80 years old with acute or convalescent COVID-19.

This sequence joins TRBV19 and TRBJ2-2; 9 bases match TRBD2. The CDR3 consists of 15 residues. CDR1 and CDR2 (germline): LNHDA, SQIVND (reference sequence). With 4 bases clipped from V and 7 bases from J, the junction kept 7 bases outside the gene matches. CDR3 DNA: TGTGCCAGTAGTAAAGGAAGCGGGGGGAGCGGGGAGCTGTTTTTT. Translated: CASSKGSGGSGELFF.

The V and J genes are TRBV11-2 and TRBJ2-7, with a possible D match to TRBD2 (6 bases). The V and J ends lost 5 bases and 3 bases respectively, with 14 bases between them. CDR3 size: 14 residues. CDR1 SGHAT and CDR2 FQNNGV come from the germline V gene. The CDR3 region has the DNA TGTGCCAGCAGCCCGAGGCCCGGGGGCTACGAGCAGTACTTC. It is translated as CASSPRPGGYEQYF.

The chain is built from TRBV5-4 and TRBJ2-7, with 9 positions matching TRBD1. This CDR3 spans 15 amino acids. V shed 4 bases, J shed 2 bases, and the junction held 7 bases outside the gene matches. The germline gives CDR1 SGHNT, CDR2 YYREEE (reference sequence). CDR3 amino acids: CASSPTTGGTYEQYF. Written as DNA, the CDR3 is TGTGCCAGCAGCCCTACGACAGGGGGAACCTACGAGCAGTACTTC.

This chain uses TRBV19 with TRBJ2-7; 10 bases map to TRBD1. Germline V gene lookup returns CDR1 LNHDA and CDR2 SQIVND (reference sequence). Unmatched junction bases numbered 2, after V lost 1 base and J lost 2 bases. The CDR3 is made up of 15 amino acids. Here the CDR3 DNA reads TGTGCCAGTAGTATAGCGGGACAGGGGACCTACGAGCAGTACTTC. Residues: CASSIAGQGTYEQYF.

The chain carries TRBV10-3 and TRBJ1-4, with 7 nucleotides matching TRBD1. Trimming removed 6 bases from V and 3 bases from J; junction bases left unmatched: 4. Germline CDR1 is ENHRY and CDR2 is SYGVKD. This CDR3 has 14 residues. This CDR3 reads CAIRPDRANEKLFF. Here the CDR3 DNA reads TGTGCCATCAGACCCGACAGGGCTAATGAAAAACTGTTTTTT.

V is TRBV6-5 and J is TRBJ1-4; TRBD1 aligns across 10 bases. The CDR3 has 15 amino acids. V lost 6 bases and J lost 7; bases outside the gene matches: 8. Germline V gene lookup returns CDR1 MNHEY and CDR2 SVGAGI. The CDR3 region has the DNA TGTGCCAGCAGCACTGACAGGGGGCGTCGTGAAAAACTGTTTTTT. Its protein is CASSTDRGRREKLFF.

The rearrangement links TRBV5-1 to TRBJ1-4; D gene unclear. The CDR3 runs to 17 residues. CDR1 is SGHRS, CDR2 YFSETQ, per germline. V dropped 0 bases and J dropped 8 bases, with 20 bases sitting between them. CDR3 region: CASSLASGRDLGEKLFF. The CDR3 DNA reads TGCGCCAGCAGCTTGGCGTCTGGGAGGGATCTGGGCGAAAAACTGTTTTTT.

The chain couples TRBV19 to TRBJ2-1; 11 bases match TRBD1. CDR1 LNHDA and CDR2 SQIVND come from the germline V gene (reference sequence). Trimming removed 3 bases from V and 7 bases from J; junction bases left unmatched: 5. The CDR3 consists of 15 residues. The DNA for the CDR3 is TGTGCCAGTAGTATTTCCGGGACAGGGGGGAATGAGCAGTTCTTC. This codes for CASSISGTGGNEQFF.

This chain connects TRBV2 to TRBJ1-1; 9 positions agree with TRBD1. Germline V CDR1 and CDR2: SNHLY, FYNNEI. This CDR3 spans 15 amino acids. V was clipped by 7 bases and J by 5 bases; unmatched bases: 11. The DNA for the CDR3 is TGTGCCAGCACTGGGACAGGGTTGAAAGAGACTGAAGCTTTCTTT. Amino acid sequence: CASTGTGLKETEAFF.

The rearrangement uses TRBV11-3 and TRBJ2-3, with 7 bases lining up with TRBD1. In germline, CDR1 is SGHNT, CDR2 YENEEA. Trimming at V came to 4 bases and at J to 2 bases, leaving 3 bases not matched to a gene. This CDR3 has 14 residues. The CDR3 sequence: CASSSQGPTDTQYF. The CDR3 DNA follows: TGTGCCAGCAGCTCACAGGGGCCCACAGATACGCAGTATTTT.

The CDR3 reads CASSPTFSGRRTDTQYF. The CDR3 DNA reads as TGTGCCAGCTCACCAACCTTTAGCGGGAGGAGAACAGATACGCAGTATTTT. J is TRBJ2-3 and V is TRBV18; 10 nucleotides align to TRBD2. This CDR3 region has 17 residues. CDR1 is KGHSH, CDR2 LQKENI, per germline. The junction had 8 bases not matched to a gene; V was cut back by 2 bases and J by 3 bases.

The rearrangement uses TRBV9 and TRBJ2-6; 7 bases agree with TRBD1. V shed 4 bases, J shed 2 bases, and the junction held 3 bases outside the gene matches. The CDR3 loop spans 15 amino acids. Germline CDR1 reads SGDLS; CDR2 reads YYNGEE. The CDR3 spells CASSRQGTGANVLTF. The CDR3 nucleotides are TGTGCCAGCAGCAGACAGGGCACTGGGGCCAACGTCCTGACTTTC. Variable domain in full (rest from reference TRBV9 and TRBJ2-6): DSGVTQTPKHLITATGQRVTLRCSPRSGDLSVYWYQQSLDQGLQFLIQYYNGEERAKGNILERFSAQQFPDLHSELNLSSLELGDSALYFCASSRQGTGANVLTFGAGSRLTVL.